The clone carrying this TCR beta chain is labeled as medium-sized. This CDR3 is built from 14 residues. Losses at the gene ends were 0 bases for V and 9 bases for J; bases not matched to a gene: 3. The germline V gene encodes CDR1 SGHRS and CDR2 YFSETQ. This sample is drawn from a study of read filtering for tumor transcriptome and immune sequencing. Study as a whole: TCR-mapped reads were about 3.5 to 10.27 million with IR-seq versus about 80 to 1273 with RNA-seq.

This library used roughly 370 ng RNA and molecular barcoded adaptors spanning alpha/delta and beta/gamma chains. TCRdb reanalysed the reads using MiXCR and keeps one entry per CDR3 protein. Of 8,500 to 9,500 distinct CDR3 sequences listed, about 17% were seen once; the top ten hold less than 30%. The V and J genes are TRBV5-1 and TRBJ2-1, with 10 bases that match TRBD2. Sequenced: a population of CD138-negative cells sorted from bone marrow. The clonotype was recovered from a donor at least 40 years old with multiple myeloma. This CDR3 is CASSLEGLAVEQFF. CDR3 nucleotide sequence: TGCGCCAGCAGCTTGGAAGGACTAGCGGTTGAGCAGTTCTTC. Filled out from reference TRBV5-1 and TRBJ2-1, the complete variable domain reads KAGVTQTPRYLIKTRGQQVTLSCSPISGHRSVSWYQQTPGQGLQFLFEYFSETQRNKGNFPGRFSGRQFSNSRSEMNVSTLELGDSALYLCASSLEGLAVEQFFGPGTRLTVL.